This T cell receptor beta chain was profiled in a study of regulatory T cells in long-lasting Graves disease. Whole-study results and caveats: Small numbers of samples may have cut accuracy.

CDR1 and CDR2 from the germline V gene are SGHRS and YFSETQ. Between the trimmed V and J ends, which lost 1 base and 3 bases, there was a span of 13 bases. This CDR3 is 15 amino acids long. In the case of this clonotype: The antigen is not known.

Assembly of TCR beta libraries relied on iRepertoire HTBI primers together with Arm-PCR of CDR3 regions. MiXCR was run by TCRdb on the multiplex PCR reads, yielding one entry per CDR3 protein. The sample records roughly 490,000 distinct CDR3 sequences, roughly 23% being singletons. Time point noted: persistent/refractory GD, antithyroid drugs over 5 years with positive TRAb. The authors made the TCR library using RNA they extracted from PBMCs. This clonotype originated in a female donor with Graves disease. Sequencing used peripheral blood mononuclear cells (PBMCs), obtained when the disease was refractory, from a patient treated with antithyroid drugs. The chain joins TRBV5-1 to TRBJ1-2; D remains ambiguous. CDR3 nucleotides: TGCGCCAGCAGCTTGTTGGTAGGAGTCGACTATGGCTACACCTTC. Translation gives CASSLLVGVDYGYTF.